The 17 T cell receptor beta chains below all came from one sample that was sequenced in a study of T cells after yellow fever vaccination. TCRdb ran MiXCR on the 5' RACE reads and lists one entry per CDR3 protein. The table has 250,000 or so distinct CDR3 sequences, 6.9% seen once. Sample: CD4+ T cells sorted from PBMCs, taken 15 days after the yellow fever booster vaccination. The receptors here all came from a man aged 30 to 39 who received the YFV17D yellow fever vaccine.

This clonotype appeared many times. V usage is TRBV4-3 and J usage is TRBJ2-1; D is ambiguous. Germline CDR1 LGHNA, CDR2 YSLEER. V lost 0 bases and J lost 0, with 9 bases in between. The CDR3 spans 16 residues. CDR3 sequence reads: CASSQDSQNSYNEQFF. The CDR3 coding sequence is TGCGCCAGCAGCCAAGATTCGCAGAACTCCTACAATGAGCAGTTCTTC.

This clonotype was counted only a few times. The CDR3 reads CASSLWLAGTSTDTQYF. The DNA for the CDR3 is TGTGCCAGCAGCTTATGGCTAGCGGGAACTAGCACAGATACGCAGTATTTT. The V and J genes are TRBV7-2 and TRBJ2-3, with TRBD2 identical over 9 bases. The CDR3 contains 17 residues. The V gene end was trimmed by 2 bases and the J gene end by 0 bases; junction bases not matched to a gene: 6. Per the germline V gene, CDR1 is SGHTA and CDR2 is FQGNSA. The complete variable domain, with remaining parts taken from reference TRBV7-2 and TRBJ2-3, reads GAGVSQSPSNKVTEKGKDVELRCDPISGHTALYWYRQSLGQGLEFLIYFQGNSAPDKSGLPSDRFSAERTGGSVSTLTIQRTQQEDSAVYLCASSLWLAGTSTDTQYFGPGTRLTVL.

This clonotype has more than one count but fewer than ten. The chain has TRBV4-3 and TRBJ2-7; D not resolved. Germline-derived CDR1 and CDR2 are LGHNA and YSLEER. The CDR3 is made up of 14 amino acids. Trimming took 0 bases from V and 5 from J, leaving 11 bases between them. DNA of the CDR3: TGCGCCAGCAGCCAAGATACGGCCCGGAACGAGCAGTACTTC. This sequence encodes CASSQDTARNEQYF.

There are a few counts of this clonotype. V is TRBV20-1 and J is TRBJ2-1; a possible D gene is TRBD2 (6 bases). The CDR3 totals 13 residues. The V end lost 8 bases, the J end lost 1 base, and 12 bases lay between the germline ends. Germline CDR1 is DFQATT and CDR2 is SNEGSKA (reference sequence). The CDR3 here is CSLWGGSYNEQFF. CDR3 DNA: TGCAGTCTTTGGGGAGGTTCCTACAATGAGCAGTTCTTC.

The chain uses TRBV2 and TRBJ2-5; D call uncertain. Germline CDR1 and CDR2: SNHLY and FYNNEI. This CDR3 has 12 amino acids. V lost 4 bases and J 4 bases, leaving 7 bases between the germline ends. The CDR3: CASSARLETQYF. As DNA, the CDR3 is TGTGCCAGCAGTGCCAGACTAGAGACCCAGTACTTC.

A word on this clonotype: A much more abundant neighbour one base away suggests this may be a read error. The chain recombines TRBV18 with TRBJ1-6, with D hard to call. Germline loops: CDR1 KGHSH, CDR2 LQKENI. This CDR3 contains 12 residues. DNA for the CDR3: TGTGCCAGCTCACCCGTCAATTCACCCCTCGACTTT. Protein: CASSPVNSPLDF.

In its sample, this clonotype was seen many times. This chain connects TRBV7-2 to TRBJ1-5; no reliable D call. V was clipped by 0 bases and J by 7 bases, with 7 bases between them. CDR3 length equals 13 residues. The germline V gene encodes CDR1 SGHTA and CDR2 FQGNSA. The DNA of the CDR3 is TGTGCCAGCAGCTTAGCTTTTTCCCAGCCCCAGCATTTT. As protein: CASSLAFSQPQHF.

V and J are TRBV15 and TRBJ2-5; no definite D call. The CDR3 totals 13 residues. CDR1 is LNHNV, CDR2 YYDKDF, per germline (reference sequence). Trimming removed 8 bases from V and 1 base from J, with 11 bases in between. The CDR3: CATSKSPQETQYF. CDR3 DNA sequence: TGTGCCACCTCAAAATCACCCCAAGAGACCCAGTACTTC.

This clonotype was observed many times. This sequence joins TRBV3-1 and TRBJ2-1; D ambiguous. V shed 4 bases and J shed 0 bases, with 10 bases lying between them. The germline V gene has CDR1 LGHDT and CDR2 YNNKEL (reference sequence). This CDR3 spans 15 amino acids. In DNA, the CDR3 is TGTGCCAGCAGCCCCGCGCCCAGCTCCTACAATGAGCAGTTCTTC. The encoded protein is CASSPAPSSYNEQFF.

CDR3 sequence: CASSDGDSGELFF. CDR3 nucleotides: TGTGCCAGCAGCGACGGGGACAGCGGGGAGCTGTTTTTT. V usage is TRBV7-9 and J usage is TRBJ2-2; 7 nucleotides match TRBD1. This CDR3 contains 13 residues. Trimming cost V 5 bases and J 7 bases; bases outside gene matches: 4. Looked up from germline, CDR1 is SEHNR and CDR2 is FQNEAQ (reference sequence).

This clonotype has at least ten counts. V usage is TRBV20-1 and J usage is TRBJ2-7; D remains unclear. Germline CDR1 is DFQATT and CDR2 is SNEGSKA (reference sequence). Trimming took 2 bases from V and 6 from J, leaving 17 bases between them. The CDR3 runs to 14 residues. The CDR3 reads CSARLSSEVREQYF. The CDR3 coding sequence is TGCAGTGCTAGACTAAGTTCCGAGGTCCGCGAGCAGTACTTC.

This clonotype has a count of ten or more. The chain couples TRBV10-3 to TRBJ2-5, with 8 bases fitting TRBD2. CDR3 length equals 14 residues. J lost 2 bases, V lost 10 bases, and 9 bases had no gene match. Germline assignment: CDR1 ENHRY and CDR2 SYGVKD. CDR3 sequence (DNA): TGTGCCACTTACCCCCCGGGAGGGCAAGAGACCCAGTACTTC. Translated: CATYPPGGQETQYF.

Concerning this clonotype itself: Given a much more abundant clone one base away, this may be a read error. The chain uses TRBV28 and TRBJ2-1; possibly TRBD2 for D (6 bases). The length of the CDR3 is 12 residues. Germline CDR1 is MDHEN and CDR2 is SYDVKM. For the CDR3, the DNA is TGTGCCAGCAGTTATTTAGCGGATGAGCAGTCCTTC. Translation: CASSYLADEQSF.

This sequence joins TRBV5-1 and TRBJ2-2, with TRBD2 identical over 9 bases. This CDR3 comprises 15 residues. Germline CDR1 reads SGHRS; CDR2 reads YFSETQ. Unmatched junction bases numbered 4, after V lost 4 bases and J lost 3 bases. CDR3 DNA sequence: TGCGCCAGCAGCGTCTTAGCGGGGGACACCGGGGAGCTGTTTTTT. It specifies CASSVLAGDTGELFF.

This chain uses TRBV10-2 with TRBJ2-6, with TRBD1 identical over 7 bases. The ends lost 8 bases at V and 2 bases at J; junction bases unmatched: 12. Germline V gene lookup returns CDR1 WSHSY and CDR2 SAAADI. The CDR3 consists of 17 residues. DNA of the CDR3: TGCGCCAGCTACCGGACCACAGGACAGGCTGGGGCCAACGTCCTGACTTTC. It translates to CASYRTTGQAGANVLTF.

At least ten counts were recorded for this clonotype. The chain uses TRBV28 and TRBJ2-3; the D gene is possibly TRBD2 (5 bases). The CDR3 is made up of 12 amino acids. The germline gives CDR1 MDHEN, CDR2 SYDVKM. V lost 6 bases to trimming and J lost 6 bases, with 10 bases between them. The CDR3 reads CASRRAVDTQYF. The DNA of the CDR3 is TGTGCCAGCAGGAGGGCCGTGGATACGCAGTATTTT.

The table lists this clonotype with a few counts. The rearrangement joins TRBV19 to TRBJ2-1, with D unresolved. The CDR3 contains 11 residues. The V gene's germline CDR1 is LNHDA and CDR2 SQIVND (reference sequence). V lost 3 bases, J lost 10 bases, and 7 bases lay in between. The CDR3 DNA sequence: TGTGCCAGTAGTATGGGGTGGGAGCAGTTCTTC. Translated, it gives CASSMGWEQFF.